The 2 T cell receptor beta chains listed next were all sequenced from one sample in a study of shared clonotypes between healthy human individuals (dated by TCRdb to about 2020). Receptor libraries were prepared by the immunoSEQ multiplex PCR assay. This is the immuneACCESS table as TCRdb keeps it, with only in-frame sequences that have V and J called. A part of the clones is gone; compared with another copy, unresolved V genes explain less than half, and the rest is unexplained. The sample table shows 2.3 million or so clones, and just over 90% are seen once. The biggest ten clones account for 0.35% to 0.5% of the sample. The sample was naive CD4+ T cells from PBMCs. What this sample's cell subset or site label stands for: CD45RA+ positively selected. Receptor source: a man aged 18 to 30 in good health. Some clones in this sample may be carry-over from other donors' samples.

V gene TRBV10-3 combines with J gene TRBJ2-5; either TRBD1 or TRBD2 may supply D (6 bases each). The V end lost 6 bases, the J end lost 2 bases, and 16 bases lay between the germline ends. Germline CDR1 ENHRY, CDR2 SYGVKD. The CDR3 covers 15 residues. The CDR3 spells CAIRGAAEGQETQYF. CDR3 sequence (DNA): TGTGCCATCAGGGGGGCAGCGGAGGGGCAAGAGACCCAGTACTTC.

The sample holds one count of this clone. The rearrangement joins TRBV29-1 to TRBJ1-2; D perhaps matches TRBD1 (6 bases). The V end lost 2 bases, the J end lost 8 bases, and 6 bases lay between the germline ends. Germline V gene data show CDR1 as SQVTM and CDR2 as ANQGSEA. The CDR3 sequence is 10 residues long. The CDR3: CSVEQGGYTF. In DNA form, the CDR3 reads TGCAGCGTTGAACAGGGGGGCTACACCTTC.